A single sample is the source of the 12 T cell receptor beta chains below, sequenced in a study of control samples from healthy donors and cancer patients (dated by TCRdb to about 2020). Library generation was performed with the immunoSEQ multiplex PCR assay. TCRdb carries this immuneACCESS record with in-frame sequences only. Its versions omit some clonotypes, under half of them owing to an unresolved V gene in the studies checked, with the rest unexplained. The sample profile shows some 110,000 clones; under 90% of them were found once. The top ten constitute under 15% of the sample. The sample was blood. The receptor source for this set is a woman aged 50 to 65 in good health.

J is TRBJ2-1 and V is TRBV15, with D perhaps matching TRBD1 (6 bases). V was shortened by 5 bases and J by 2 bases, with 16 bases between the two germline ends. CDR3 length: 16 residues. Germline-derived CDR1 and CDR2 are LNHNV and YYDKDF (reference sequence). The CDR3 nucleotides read TGTGCCACCAGCGGCGCGGACAGTAGAACCTACAATGAGCAGTTCTTC. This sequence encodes CATSGADSRTYNEQFF.

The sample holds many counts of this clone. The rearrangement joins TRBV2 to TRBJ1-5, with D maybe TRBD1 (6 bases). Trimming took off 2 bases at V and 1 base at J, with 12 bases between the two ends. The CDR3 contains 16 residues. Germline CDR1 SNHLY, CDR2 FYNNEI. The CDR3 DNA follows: TGTGCCAGCAGTGAAATGGGGGGGCGAAGCAATCAGCCCCAGCATTTT. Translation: CASSEMGGRSNQPQHF.

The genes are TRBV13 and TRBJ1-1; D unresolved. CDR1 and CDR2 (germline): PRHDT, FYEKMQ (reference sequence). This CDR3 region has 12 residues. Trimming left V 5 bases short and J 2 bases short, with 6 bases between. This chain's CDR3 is CASSPPNTEAFF. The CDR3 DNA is TGTGCCAGCAGCCCTCCAAACACTGAAGCTTTCTTT.

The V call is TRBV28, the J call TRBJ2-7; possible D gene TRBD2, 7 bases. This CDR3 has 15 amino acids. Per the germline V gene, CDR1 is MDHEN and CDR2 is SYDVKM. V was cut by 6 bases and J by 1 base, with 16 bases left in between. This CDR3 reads CASSPRGGESYEQYF. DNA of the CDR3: TGTGCCAGCAGCCCGAGGGGGGGGGAGTCCTACGAGCAGTACTTC.

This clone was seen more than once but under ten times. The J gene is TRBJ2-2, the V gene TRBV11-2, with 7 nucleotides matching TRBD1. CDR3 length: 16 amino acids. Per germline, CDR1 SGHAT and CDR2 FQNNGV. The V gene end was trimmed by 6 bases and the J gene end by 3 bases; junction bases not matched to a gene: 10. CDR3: CASSRTGTAYTGELFF. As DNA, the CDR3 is TGTGCCAGCAGTCGCACCGGGACAGCTTACACCGGGGAGCTGTTTTTT.

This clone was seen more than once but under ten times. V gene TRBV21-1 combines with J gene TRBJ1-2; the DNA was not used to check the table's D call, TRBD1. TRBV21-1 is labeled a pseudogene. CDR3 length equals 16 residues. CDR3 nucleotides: TGTGCCCCCAGGGGACGCAGGACGACATCTAACTATGGCTACACCTTC. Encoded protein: CAPRGRRTTSNYGYTF.

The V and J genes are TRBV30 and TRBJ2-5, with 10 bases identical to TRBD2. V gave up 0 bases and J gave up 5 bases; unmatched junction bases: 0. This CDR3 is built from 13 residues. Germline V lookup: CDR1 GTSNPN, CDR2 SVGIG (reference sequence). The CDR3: CAWSVLAGETQYF. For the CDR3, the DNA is TGTGCCTGGAGTGTACTAGCGGGGGAGACCCAGTACTTC.

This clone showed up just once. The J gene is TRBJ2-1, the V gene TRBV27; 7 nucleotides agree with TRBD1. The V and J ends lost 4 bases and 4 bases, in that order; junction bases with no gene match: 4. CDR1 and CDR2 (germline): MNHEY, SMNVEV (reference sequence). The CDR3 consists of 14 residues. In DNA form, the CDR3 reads TGTGCCAGCAGTTCGGGACAGTGGTACAATGAGCAGTTCTTC. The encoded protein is CASSSGQWYNEQFF.

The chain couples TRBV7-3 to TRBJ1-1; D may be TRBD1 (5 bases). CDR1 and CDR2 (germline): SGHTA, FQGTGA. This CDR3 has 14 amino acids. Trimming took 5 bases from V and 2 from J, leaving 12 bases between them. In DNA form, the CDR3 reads TGTGCCAGCAGCCGGGGACCCTCTAACACTGAAGCTTTCTTT. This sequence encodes CASSRGPSNTEAFF.

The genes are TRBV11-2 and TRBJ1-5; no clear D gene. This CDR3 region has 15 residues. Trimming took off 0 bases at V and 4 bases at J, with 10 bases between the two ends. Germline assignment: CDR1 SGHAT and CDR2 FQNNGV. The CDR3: CASSLDSPGNQPQHF. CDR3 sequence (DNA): TGTGCCAGCAGCTTAGATTCGCCAGGTAATCAGCCCCAGCATTTT.

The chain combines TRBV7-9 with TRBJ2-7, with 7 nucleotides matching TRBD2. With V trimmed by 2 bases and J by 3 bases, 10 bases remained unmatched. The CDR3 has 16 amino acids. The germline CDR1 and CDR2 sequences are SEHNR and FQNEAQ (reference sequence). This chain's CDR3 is CASSLYEGGPFYEQYF. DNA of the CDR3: TGTGCCAGCAGCTTATACGAGGGAGGGCCGTTCTACGAGCAGTACTTC. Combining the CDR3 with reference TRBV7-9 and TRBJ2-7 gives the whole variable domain DTGVSQNPRHKITKRGQNVTFRCDPISEHNRLYWYRQTLGQGPEFLTYFQNEAQLEKSRLLSDRFSAERPKGSFSTLEIQRTEQGDSAMYLCASSLYEGGPFYEQYFGPGTRLTVT.

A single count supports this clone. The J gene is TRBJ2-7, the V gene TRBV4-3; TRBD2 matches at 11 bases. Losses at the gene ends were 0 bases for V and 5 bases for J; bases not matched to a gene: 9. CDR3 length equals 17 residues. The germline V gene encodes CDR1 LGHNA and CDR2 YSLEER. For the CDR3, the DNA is TGCGCCAGCAGCCAAGATGTACTAGCGGGAGAACTCAACGAGCAGTACTTC. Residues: CASSQDVLAGELNEQYF.